The 32 T cell receptor beta chains presented below share a single source sample, sequenced in a study of human T cells and chemical hapten exposure. TCRdb used MiXCR to reprocess the RACE reads, holding one entry per CDR3 protein. The sample gives some 360,000 distinct CDR3 sequences, around 5.5% of which show up once; 2.5% to 3% is in the top ten. Time point meaning: pre-sensitization, week 0. The treatment here: therapeutic diphenylcyclopropenone sensitization with weekly scalp DPC. Sequenced here: whole blood, sampled in connection with sensitization to the hapten diphenylcyclopropenone (DPC). The receptors shown here come from a woman aged 45-59 years with alopecia areata. Some clones in this sample may be carry-over from other donors' samples.

This clonotype was counted at least ten times. The chain carries TRBV6-5 and TRBJ2-1, with 8 nucleotides matching TRBD1. The trim removed 0 bases at V and 6 bases at J, leaving 1 base unmatched. In germline, CDR1 is MNHEY, CDR2 SVGAGI. CDR3 length: 14 amino acids. The CDR3, as DNA: TGTGCCAGCAGTTACTCGACAGGGGCCAATGAGCAGTTCTTC. It translates to CASSYSTGANEQFF.

The chain has TRBV15 and TRBJ1-5; no clear D. Trimming pared 2 bases from V and 3 bases from J, leaving 14 bases between. Germline CDR1 LNHNV, CDR2 YYDKDF (reference sequence). The length of the CDR3 is 16 residues. CDR3 in amino acids: CATSRLDGFNNQPQHF. DNA for the CDR3: TGTGCCACCAGCAGACTAGACGGTTTCAACAATCAGCCCCAGCATTTT.

This clonotype was counted many times. The V call is TRBV7-7, the J call TRBJ1-1; D might be TRBD1 (6 bases). Trimming removed 5 bases from V and 8 bases from J, with 15 bases in between. Germline CDR1 SSHAT, CDR2 FNYEAQ (reference sequence). This CDR3 region has 13 residues. The CDR3: CASSPLQGPEAFF. DNA for the CDR3: TGTGCCAGCAGCCCCCTCCAGGGGCCCGAAGCTTTCTTT.

In its sample, this clonotype was seen many times. The V and J genes are TRBV9 and TRBJ2-3; D gene unclear. This CDR3 is 16 amino acids long. V was cut by 4 bases and J by 3 bases, with 18 bases left in between. Germline V CDR1 and CDR2: SGDLS, YYNGEE. In DNA form, the CDR3 reads TGTGCCAGCAGCCAAACCAACCTTGGCGGTACAGATACGCAGTATTTT. It translates to CASSQTNLGGTDTQYF.

The chain employs TRBV28 and TRBJ2-5; 9 bases are shared with TRBD2. The J segment lost 7 bases and the V segment lost 5 bases, leaving 11 bases of the junction unmatched. Germline CDR1 MDHEN, CDR2 SYDVKM. The length of the CDR3 is 15 residues. The CDR3: CASSLSSGMGGTQYF. DNA of the CDR3: TGTGCCAGCAGTCTGTCTAGCGGGATGGGAGGGACCCAGTACTTC.

This clonotype was recorded many times. The chain recombines TRBV10-3 with TRBJ2-7; a possible D gene is TRBD2 (7 bases). V was shortened by 3 bases and J by 6 bases, with 12 bases between the two germline ends. The germline V gene has CDR1 ENHRY and CDR2 SYGVKD. The CDR3 covers 13 residues. CDR3 residues: CAISDRGAIEQYF. The CDR3 coding sequence is TGTGCCATCAGTGACCGGGGGGCGATCGAGCAGTACTTC.

This clonotype was observed at least ten times. The V call is TRBV29-1, the J call TRBJ2-7; D perhaps matches TRBD1 (6 bases). CDR3 length: 13 residues. V was cut by 0 bases and J by 6 bases, with 12 bases left in between. Germline lookup yields CDR1 SQVTM and CDR2 ANQGSEA. CDR3 sequence reads: CSVEEGAPREQYF. CDR3 nucleotides: TGCAGCGTTGAAGAGGGGGCGCCCCGCGAGCAGTACTTC.

This clonotype was counted many times. The V and J genes are TRBV15 and TRBJ2-1; tentatively, D is TRBD1 (5 bases). The germline CDR1 and CDR2 sequences are LNHNV and YYDKDF (reference sequence). Trimming removed 0 bases from V and 1 base from J, with 16 bases in between. The CDR3 contains 18 residues. The CDR3 region has the DNA TGTGCCACCAGCAGAGATCTGTCAGGGTTAGGGTCCTACAATGAGCAGTTCTTC. Amino acid sequence: CATSRDLSGLGSYNEQFF.

This clonotype was detected ten times or more. The chain employs TRBV29-1 and TRBJ2-1, with D possibly matching TRBD2 (6 bases). V lost 0 bases to trimming and J lost 7 bases, with 7 bases between them. CDR1 and CDR2 from the germline V gene are SQVTM and ANQGSEA. The CDR3 runs 12 residues. The CDR3 reads CSVEDAGNEQFF. The DNA for the CDR3 is TGCAGCGTTGAAGATGCGGGGAATGAGCAGTTCTTC.

The rearrangement links TRBV4-3 to TRBJ2-7, with a possible D match to TRBD2 (6 bases). Trimming left V 4 bases short and J 5 bases short, with 18 bases between. The V gene's germline CDR1 is LGHNA and CDR2 YSLEER. There are 15 residues in the CDR3. This CDR3 reads CASSPHEEGRDEQYF. The CDR3 bases are TGCGCCAGCAGCCCCCACGAGGAGGGTAGGGACGAGCAGTACTTC.

This clonotype was observed at least ten times. The CDR3 DNA follows: TGTGCCAGCAGCTTCAGACCCTCACTAGCGGGGCTTGGTGAGCAGTTCTTC. Translated, it gives CASSFRPSLAGLGEQFF. This sequence joins TRBV11-2 and TRBJ2-1, with 10 bases fitting TRBD2. V lost 3 bases and J lost 9; bases outside the gene matches: 14. The CDR3 consists of 17 residues. The V gene's germline CDR1 is SGHAT and CDR2 FQNNGV. The entire variable domain, with the rest obtained from reference TRBV11-2 and TRBJ2-1, is as follows: EAGVAQSPRYKIIEKRQSVAFWCNPISGHATLYWYQQILGQGPKLLIQFQNNGVVDDSQLPKDRFSAERLKGVDSTLKIQPAKLEDSAVYLCASSFRPSLAGLGEQFFGPGTRLTVL.

The chain links TRBV6-5 to TRBJ1-5; possible D gene TRBD1, 5 bases. There are 12 residues in the CDR3. CDR1 is MNHEY and CDR2 is SVGAGI in the germline V gene. Trimming took off 9 bases at V and 6 bases at J, with 12 bases between the two ends. The CDR3 DNA reads TGTGCCAGTTCAGGGCCCGCTCAGCCCCAGCATTTT. Its protein is CASSGPAQPQHF.

J is TRBJ2-5 and V is TRBV4-2, with 10 positions matching TRBD2. Germline CDR1 LGHNA, CDR2 YNFKEQ. Germline trimming cut 1 base from V and 0 bases from J; bases unmatched to any gene: 8. The CDR3 has 18 residues. DNA for the CDR3: TGTGCCAGCAGCCAAGGGAATAGCGGGGGGCCGGACCAAGAGACCCAGTACTTC. It yields the protein CASSQGNSGGPDQETQYF.

This clonotype was detected many times. The chain uses TRBV29-1 and TRBJ2-7; D is perhaps TRBD1 or TRBD2 (6 bases each). Trimming took 4 bases from V and 4 from J, leaving 11 bases between them. The CDR3 contains 12 residues. CDR1 SQVTM and CDR2 ANQGSEA come from the germline V gene. The DNA for the CDR3 is TGCAGCGTTGGTGAGGGGGGTTACGAGCAGTACTTC. It is translated as CSVGEGGYEQYF.

This clonotype was observed a few times. The chain employs TRBV24-1 and TRBJ1-5, with D perhaps TRBD1 (5 bases). The CDR3 is made up of 17 amino acids. The germline V gene has CDR1 KGHDR and CDR2 SFDVKD. Trimming pared 3 bases from V and 2 bases from J, leaving 16 bases between. CDR3 sequence: CATSDPTLAGGNQPQHF. The CDR3 DNA reads as TGTGCCACCAGTGATCCCACCCTCGCGGGGGGCAATCAGCCCCAGCATTTT.

The chain couples TRBV12-3 or TRBV12-4 to TRBJ1-1; the D is unclear. The CDR3 loop spans 14 amino acids. Trimming pared 2 bases from V and 5 bases from J, leaving 12 bases between. This CDR3 is CASSLRAKGTEAFF. CDR3 DNA: TGTGCCAGCAGTTTAAGGGCGAAAGGGACTGAAGCTTTCTTT.

This clonotype showed up many times. CDR3 sequence reads: CASSPGTGSRAVNEQFF. CDR3 sequence (DNA): TGTGCCAGCAGTCCCGGGACAGGGAGTCGAGCGGTTAATGAGCAGTTCTTC. V is TRBV11-2 and J is TRBJ2-1; the match to TRBD1 covers 9 bases. The CDR3 runs 17 residues. Germline CDR1 SGHAT, CDR2 FQNNGV. The V gene end was trimmed by 6 bases and the J gene end by 7 bases; junction bases not matched to a gene: 16.

This clonotype came up many times. For the CDR3, the DNA is TGTGCCAGCAGTGAAGGGACTAGCGGGAACTCCTACGAGCAGTACTTC. Protein sequence: CASSEGTSGNSYEQYF. The chain links TRBV2 to TRBJ2-7; 12 bases map to TRBD2. The CDR3 runs 16 residues. V gave up 1 base and J gave up 0 bases; unmatched junction bases: 1. Germline values: CDR1 SNHLY, CDR2 FYNNEI.

This clonotype was recorded many times. The chain uses TRBV20-1 and TRBJ2-7; no definite D call. Deletions cut 0 bases from V and 5 bases from J, with 11 bases between. Germline CDR1 and CDR2: DFQATT and SNEGSKA (reference sequence). There are 13 residues in the CDR3. In DNA, the CDR3 is TGCAGTGCTAGAGACCCATTCTGGGACGAGCAGTACTTC. This sequence encodes CSARDPFWDEQYF.

Many counts were recorded for this clonotype. This chain connects TRBV3-1 to TRBJ1-1, with D perhaps TRBD1 (6 bases). Germline V lookup: CDR1 LGHDT, CDR2 YNNKEL (reference sequence). The V and J ends lost 4 bases and 5 bases respectively, with 17 bases between them. The CDR3 totals 15 residues. CDR3: CASSLGPRGGTEAFF. The CDR3 DNA reads as TGTGCCAGCAGCCTTGGTCCTAGGGGGGGGACTGAAGCTTTCTTT. The full variable domain, rest sourced from reference TRBV3-1 and TRBJ1-1, is DTAVSQTPKYLVTQMGNDKSIKCEQNLGHDTMYWYKQDSKKFLKIMFSYNNKELIINETVPNRFSPKSPDKAHLNLHINSLELGDSAVYFCASSLGPRGGTEAFFGQGTRLTVV.

This clonotype was counted a few times. The rearrangement uses TRBV3-1 and TRBJ2-5, with 8 bases lining up with TRBD2. With V trimmed by 0 bases and J by 1 base, 1 base remained unmatched. The CDR3 spans 15 residues. Germline-derived CDR1 and CDR2 are LGHDT and YNNKEL (reference sequence). CDR3: CASSQELAAQETQYF. CDR3 DNA sequence: TGTGCCAGCAGCCAAGAACTAGCGGCCCAAGAGACCCAGTACTTC.

This clonotype was seen only a few times. The J gene is TRBJ2-7, the V gene TRBV27; 7 bases fit TRBD1. V was pared by 6 bases and J by 2 bases, with 7 bases of the junction left unmatched. Germline V gene data show CDR1 as MNHEY and CDR2 as SMNVEV (reference sequence). This CDR3 spans 14 amino acids. CDR3 in DNA: TGTGCCAGCAGCCGGGACAGAGGGGCCTACGAGCAGTACTTC. Translated: CASSRDRGAYEQYF.

This clonotype occurred many times. CDR3 DNA sequence: TGTGCCAGCAGCCCCCAGCTGGGTCAAGAGACCCAGTACTTC. This codes for CASSPQLGQETQYF. The V call is TRBV7-2, the J call TRBJ2-5, with no clear D. V lost 5 bases and J lost 2, with 12 bases in between. The CDR3 is 14 residues long. Germline CDR1 reads SGHTA; CDR2 reads FQGNSA.

This clonotype was found many times. The chain combines TRBV3-1 with TRBJ1-2, with D tentatively TRBD1 (5 bases). The CDR3 is 17 residues long. Trimming shortened V by 4 bases and J by 4 bases, and 22 bases separated the two germline ends. Germline CDR1 and CDR2: LGHDT and YNNKEL (reference sequence). The CDR3: CASSPGQGSLARYGYTF. CDR3 DNA: TGTGCCAGCAGCCCAGGTCAGGGCTCGTTGGCCCGCTATGGCTACACCTTC.

This clonotype has only a few counts. The chain couples TRBV3-1 to TRBJ1-1; 8 nucleotides agree with TRBD1. The CDR3 contains 14 residues. After removal of 1 base from V and 3 bases from J, the junction contained 1 base not matched to a gene. Germline V gives CDR1 LGHDT, CDR2 YNNKEL (reference sequence). The CDR3 loop is CASSQGTGYTEAFF. The CDR3 DNA is TGTGCCAGCAGCCAAGGGACAGGGTACACTGAAGCTTTCTTT.

This clonotype turned up a few times. The genes are TRBV27 and TRBJ1-1; possibly TRBD1 for D (6 bases). V was pared by 3 bases and J by 4 bases, with 15 bases between. The CDR3 has 15 amino acids. The germline V gene encodes CDR1 MNHEY and CDR2 SMNVEV (reference sequence). The CDR3 DNA reads as TGTGCCAGCAGTTTTGATGAGGGGGGGAGCACTGAAGCTTTCTTT. Translated, it gives CASSFDEGGSTEAFF.

This clonotype came up many times. V is TRBV15 and J is TRBJ2-3, with D unresolved. Germline values: CDR1 LNHNV, CDR2 YYDKDF (reference sequence). The CDR3 loop spans 14 amino acids. Trimming took 5 bases from V and 4 from J, leaving 13 bases between them. In nucleotides, the CDR3 is TGTGCCACCAGCGGCGTAGCATTGGCAGATACGCAGTATTTT. It specifies CATSGVALADTQYF.

Many counts were recorded for this clonotype. The rearrangement uses TRBV4-3 and TRBJ2-3; D uncertain. V was clipped by 0 bases and J by 3 bases, with 7 bases between them. The CDR3 consists of 14 residues. Per germline, CDR1 LGHNA and CDR2 YSLEER. The CDR3 loop is CASSQEFSTDTQYF. The CDR3 bases are TGCGCCAGCAGCCAAGAGTTCAGTACAGATACGCAGTATTTT.

The chain recombines TRBV2 with TRBJ1-4, with 8 bases that match TRBD1. The V segment lost 5 bases and the J segment 0 bases; nucleotides outside the gene matches: 5. Looked up from germline, CDR1 is SNHLY and CDR2 is FYNNEI. This CDR3 region has 16 residues. CDR3: CASSWDRSTTNEKLFF. The DNA of the CDR3 is TGTGCCAGCAGTTGGGACAGGTCGACAACTAATGAAAAACTGTTTTTT.

This clonotype showed up just a few times. This sequence joins TRBV10-3 and TRBJ2-3, with D perhaps given as TRBD1 or TRBD2 (6 bases each). V was clipped by 7 bases and J by 1 base, with 12 bases between them. The CDR3 sequence is 14 residues long. Germline values: CDR1 ENHRY, CDR2 SYGVKD. For the CDR3, the DNA is TGTGCCATCATGGGGGCGGGGCGCACAGATACGCAGTATTTT. Protein product: CAIMGAGRTDTQYF.

This clonotype was counted ten times or more. The chain has TRBV5-1 and TRBJ2-3; 8 bases match TRBD2. The germline V gene encodes CDR1 SGHRS and CDR2 YFSETQ. CDR3 size: 16 residues. Trimming at V came to 0 bases and at J to 0 bases, leaving 3 bases not matched to a gene. The CDR3 DNA reads as TGCGCCAGCAGCTTGGGACTAGCGTCTAGCACAGATACGCAGTATTTT. Protein product: CASSLGLASSTDTQYF.

The V call is TRBV7-6, the J call TRBJ2-7; D is uncertain. CDR3 length: 14 amino acids. The V gene lost 0 bases and the J gene lost 3 bases, with 9 bases spanning the gap. In germline, CDR1 is SGHVS, CDR2 FNYEAQ. CDR3 residues: CASSLAGGLYEQYF. DNA of the CDR3: TGTGCCAGCAGCTTAGCGGGCGGCCTCTACGAGCAGTACTTC.